This T cell receptor (beta chain) was sequenced in a study of CD8 T cells in ankylosing spondylitis. This clonotype has at least ten counts. Its antigen is not known. CDR1 DFQATT and CDR2 SNEGSKA come from the germline V gene (reference sequence). This CDR3 region has 14 residues. Trimming took 2 bases from V and 11 from J; bases not matched to a gene: 14. Study observations and caveats: In ankylosing spondylitis blood, a motif of seven or eight highly homologous TCR beta variants appeared characteristic. Within peripheral blood, clones linked to disease were CD8+ and relatively rare.

TCRdb independently ran MiXCR on the 5' RACE reads; one entry per CDR3 protein. The sample yields 500,000 or so distinct CDR3 sequences, roughly 5% seen once. The rearrangement joins TRBV20-1 to TRBJ1-1, with 7 bases aligning to TRBD1. This clonotype was sampled from a male donor with ankylosing spondylitis. Sequences were obtained from blood, either unsorted or a sorted T cell fraction (not recorded which). CDR3 sequence: CSARWPDRARWAFF. The CDR3 DNA sequence: TGCAGTGCTAGATGGCCTGACAGGGCTAGGTGGGCTTTCTTT.